This TCR beta chain came from a study of vaccination and CD4 T cells after COVID-19. CDR1 and CDR2 (germline): SGHTA, FQGTGA. With 3 bases clipped from V and 1 base from J, the junction kept 7 bases outside the gene matches. The CDR3 has 18 residues. The Oncomine TCR Beta short-read assay generated sequence data from the DNA of cultured CD4+ T cells. A single record per CDR3 protein comes from TCRdb applying MiXCR to the PCR reads. The table records 20,000 to 25,000 distinct CDR3 sequences, roughly 45% of them present only once. Treatment of the sample: roughly ten-day PBMC culture with coronavirus spike peptide pools or control peptides (ViraFEST assay). This clonotype counts as medium-sized. Antigen specificity is unknown.

V and J are TRBV7-3 and TRBJ2-6; 9 bases line up with TRBD1. The sequenced material came from CD4+ T cells from blood, cultured in vitro. The sequence derives from a human donor who had recovered from COVID-19. The CDR3 sequence is CASSFAGTGRSGANVLTF. CDR3 bases: TGTGCCAGCAGCTTCGCCGGGACAGGGCGGTCTGGGGCCAACGTCCTGACTTTC.